Listed below are T cell receptor beta chains from one sample, sequenced in a study of blood T cell repertoires in COVID-19. The data were produced by immunoSEQ multiplex PCR, yet TCRdb's version contains in-frame clones alone and is incomplete. The data show around 380,000 clones, more than 70% seen once. The material sequenced was PBMCs or T cells enriched from blood (not recorded which). The receptor source for this set is a man aged 30 to 39 who had recovered from COVID-19. Both conserved end residues are part of each CDR3. Each record gives: J gene, clone size, V gene, D gene, CDR3 DNA, CDR3 protein. The D gene is left open where the match is weak. The size field is filled for only some rows; it gives once, few, many or a size class.

J gene: TRBJ1-4
clone size: .
V gene: TRBV25-1
D gene: TRBD1
CDR3 DNA: TGTGCCAGCAGTGACAGGGGGCACTACGATGAAAAACTGTTTTTT
CDR3 protein: CASSDRGHYDEKLFF

J gene: TRBJ2-7
clone size: .
V gene: TRBV7-2
D gene: TRBD2
CDR3 DNA: TGTGCCAGCAGCTTGGGACTAGCGGGGGGTTACGAGCAGTACTTC
CDR3 protein: CASSLGLAGGYEQYF

J gene: TRBJ1-1
clone size: .
V gene: TRBV19
D gene: .
CDR3 DNA: TGTGCCAGTAGTCCTCAAGACTTACCGGGCACTGAAGCTTTCTTT
CDR3 protein: CASSPQDLPGTEAFF

J gene: TRBJ1-2
clone size: .
V gene: TRBV2
D gene: .
CDR3 DNA: TGTGCCAGCAGTGAAACCCACAGGCATGGCTACACCTTC
CDR3 protein: CASSETHRHGYTF

J gene: TRBJ2-1
clone size: once
V gene: TRBV7-8
D gene: .
CDR3 DNA: TGTGCCAGCAGCTTAGTCCAGGGGTGGGGCAATGAGCAGTTCTTC
CDR3 protein: CASSLVQGWGNEQFF

J gene: TRBJ1-2
clone size: .
V gene: TRBV4-2
D gene: TRBD1
CDR3 DNA: TGTGCCAGCAGCCCGCCGGGACAGGGCGATGGCTACACCTTC
CDR3 protein: CASSPPGQGDGYTF

J gene: TRBJ1-4
clone size: .
V gene: TRBV19
D gene: TRBD1
CDR3 DNA: TGTGCCAGTAGTATCGGAGGGGACAGTTTACTGTTTTTT
CDR3 protein: CASSIGGDSLLFF

J gene: TRBJ1-1
clone size: .
V gene: TRBV19
D gene: .
CDR3 DNA: TGTGCCAGTAGTCCAGGGCTAACTGAAGCTTTCTTT
CDR3 protein: CASSPGLTEAFF

J gene: TRBJ1-3
clone size: .
V gene: TRBV2
D gene: .
CDR3 DNA: TGTGCCAGCAGTGAAACTCCCCTAGTGGTCATCTCTGGAAACACCATATATTTT
CDR3 protein: CASSETPLVVISGNTIYF

J gene: TRBJ1-2
clone size: .
V gene: TRBV4-1
D gene: .
CDR3 DNA: TGCGCCAGCAGCCAAGCAGGAGGGACGACCGCCTATGGCTACACCTTC
CDR3 protein: CASSQAGGTTAYGYTF

J gene: TRBJ1-2
clone size: .
V gene: TRBV5-1
D gene: .
CDR3 DNA: TGCGCCAGCAGCTCCACCTACAGAGACAGATATGGCTACACCTTC
CDR3 protein: CASSSTYRDRYGYTF

J gene: TRBJ1-6
clone size: few
V gene: TRBV19
D gene: TRBD1
CDR3 DNA: TGTGCCAGTAGACAGGGGACCGTTTATAATTCACCCCTCCACTTT
CDR3 protein: CASRQGTVYNSPLHF

J gene: TRBJ1-1
clone size: .
V gene: TRBV19
D gene: TRBD1
CDR3 DNA: TGTGCCAGTATGTTGGACAGGGGTGGGGAAGCTTTCTTT
CDR3 protein: CASMLDRGGEAFF

J gene: TRBJ2-1
clone size: .
V gene: TRBV5-1
D gene: TRBD2
CDR3 DNA: TGCGCCAGCAGCTGGACTAGCGGGGACAACCACAATGAGCAGTTCTTC
CDR3 protein: CASSWTSGDNHNEQFF

J gene: TRBJ2-7
clone size: .
V gene: TRBV30
D gene: .
CDR3 DNA: TGTGCCTGGAGTGAGGCCCTTGGGGCAAGCGAGCAGTACTTC
CDR3 protein: CAWSEALGASEQYF

J gene: TRBJ1-5
clone size: once
V gene: TRBV4-3
D gene: .
CDR3 DNA: TGCGCCAGCAGCCAAGATTGGACAGTCAGCAATCAGCCCCAGCATTTT
CDR3 protein: CASSQDWTVSNQPQHF

J gene: TRBJ1-6
clone size: once
V gene: TRBV27
D gene: TRBD1
CDR3 DNA: TGTGCCAGCAGCTCGGACAGGGGGCGATCACCCCTCCACTTT
CDR3 protein: CASSSDRGRSPLHF

J gene: TRBJ1-6
clone size: .
V gene: TRBV24-1
D gene: .
CDR3 DNA: TGTGCCACCAGTAGCGTCACGGGCTCCTATAATTCACCCCTCCACTTT
CDR3 protein: CATSSVTGSYNSPLHF

J gene: TRBJ1-6
clone size: .
V gene: TRBV27
D gene: .
CDR3 DNA: TGTGCCAGCAGTTTTGGTTCGGGGGGGTTCCCCAATTCACCCCTCCACTTT
CDR3 protein: CASSFGSGGFPNSPLHF

J gene: TRBJ2-1
clone size: few
V gene: TRBV9
D gene: .
CDR3 DNA: TGTGCCAGCAGCGTAGGAGCTAATGAGCAGTTCTTC
CDR3 protein: CASSVGANEQFF

J gene: TRBJ2-5
clone size: .
V gene: TRBV29-1
D gene: TRBD1
CDR3 DNA: TGCAGCGCAAGAGACAGGGCCCAAGAGACCCAGTACTTC
CDR3 protein: CSARDRAQETQYF

J gene: TRBJ1-2
clone size: .
V gene: TRBV10-2
D gene: .
CDR3 DNA: TGCGCCAGCAGTGGCGACTACCGTGGCTACACCTTC
CDR3 protein: CASSGDYRGYTF

J gene: TRBJ1-2
clone size: .
V gene: TRBV18
D gene: .
CDR3 DNA: TGTGCCAGCTCACCCTCGGACACCAGGAGCTACACCTTC
CDR3 protein: CASSPSDTRSYTF

J gene: TRBJ2-5
clone size: .
V gene: TRBV5-4
D gene: .
CDR3 DNA: TGTGCCAGCAGCTTGGACCAGGGGAGTCGAGAGACCCAGTACTTC
CDR3 protein: CASSLDQGSRETQYF

J gene: TRBJ1-2
clone size: .
V gene: TRBV7-9
D gene: .
CDR3 DNA: TGTGCCAGCAGCGGCAGGGTAAACTATGGCTACACCTTC
CDR3 protein: CASSGRVNYGYTF

J gene: TRBJ1-4
clone size: .
V gene: TRBV6-5
D gene: .
CDR3 DNA: TGTGCCAGCAGGCTGACCTTCAGGGATAATGAAAAACTGTTTTTT
CDR3 protein: CASRLTFRDNEKLFF

J gene: TRBJ2-5
clone size: once
V gene: TRBV10-2
D gene: TRBD2
CDR3 DNA: TGCGCCAGCAGTGAAACTAGCGGGGGATGGGAGACCCAGTACTTC
CDR3 protein: CASSETSGGWETQYF

J gene: TRBJ2-7
clone size: .
V gene: TRBV3-1/TRBV3-2
D gene: .
CDR3 DNA: TGTGCCAGCAGCCCGGCCCCGACGGGCTACGAGCAGTACTTC
CDR3 protein: CASSPAPTGYEQYF

J gene: TRBJ1-3
clone size: few
V gene: TRBV18
D gene: TRBD1
CDR3 DNA: TGTGCCAGCTCACCTCGGACAGGCAACTCTGGAAACACCATATATTTT
CDR3 protein: CASSPRTGNSGNTIYF

J gene: TRBJ1-3
clone size: few
V gene: TRBV3-1/TRBV3-2
D gene: .
CDR3 DNA: TGTGCCAGCAGCTCCGGGTCTTCTGGAAACACCATATATTTT
CDR3 protein: CASSSGSSGNTIYF

J gene: TRBJ1-2
clone size: .
V gene: TRBV27
D gene: TRBD1
CDR3 DNA: TGTGCCAGCAGTACTGACAGGGATGGCGGCTACACCTTC
CDR3 protein: CASSTDRDGGYTF

J gene: TRBJ2-2
clone size: .
V gene: TRBV19
D gene: TRBD1
CDR3 DNA: TGTGCCAGTAGTCCAGACAGGGTCCCCGGGGAGCTGTTTTTT
CDR3 protein: CASSPDRVPGELFF

J gene: TRBJ2-2
clone size: .
V gene: TRBV5-5
D gene: .
CDR3 DNA: TGTGCCAGCAGCTTTGCAGGGGTTACCGGGGAGCTGTTTTTT
CDR3 protein: CASSFAGVTGELFF

J gene: TRBJ1-5
clone size: .
V gene: TRBV19
D gene: TRBD1
CDR3 DNA: TGTGCCAGTAGTATAGAGGGGACAGGGGTTCGGTGGGATCAGCCCCAGCATTTT
CDR3 protein: CASSIEGTGVRWDQPQHF

J gene: TRBJ2-5
clone size: .
V gene: TRBV6-5
D gene: .
CDR3 DNA: TGTGCCAGCACTAATCAGGGGAGGGGAGAGACCCAGTACTTC
CDR3 protein: CASTNQGRGETQYF

J gene: TRBJ1-2
clone size: .
V gene: TRBV19
D gene: .
CDR3 DNA: TGTGCCAGTAGTAGCTACCGACAGGACCTATATGGCTACACCTTC
CDR3 protein: CASSSYRQDLYGYTF

J gene: TRBJ2-7
clone size: .
V gene: TRBV4-1
D gene: TRBD2
CDR3 DNA: TGCGCCAGCAGCCCGCAAGGGGGGCTAGCGGGGGGCACGTCCTACGAGCAGTACTTC
CDR3 protein: CASSPQGGLAGGTSYEQYF

J gene: TRBJ2-6
clone size: .
V gene: TRBV19
D gene: .
CDR3 DNA: TGTGCCAGTAGTACGTTCTCTGGGGCCAACGTCCTGACTTTC
CDR3 protein: CASSTFSGANVLTF

J gene: TRBJ1-4
clone size: .
V gene: TRBV3-1/TRBV3-2
D gene: .
CDR3 DNA: TGTGCCAGCAGCCAACGGGGGGTTCCGGGGGCAACTAATGAAAAACTGTTTTTT
CDR3 protein: CASSQRGVPGATNEKLFF

J gene: TRBJ1-2
clone size: .
V gene: TRBV6-5
D gene: .
CDR3 DNA: TGTGCCAGCAGTCTACCGAGATTGGGCAACTTC
CDR3 protein: CASSLPRLGNF

J gene: TRBJ1-6
clone size: .
V gene: TRBV27
D gene: TRBD1
CDR3 DNA: TGTGCCAGCAGACCCGACAGGGAACCTTCCTATAATTCACCCCTCCACTTT
CDR3 protein: CASRPDREPSYNSPLHF

J gene: TRBJ2-7
clone size: .
V gene: TRBV5-5
D gene: .
CDR3 DNA: TGTGCCAGCAGCTTTAACAGCGGGCCCTACGAGCAGTACTTC
CDR3 protein: CASSFNSGPYEQYF

J gene: TRBJ1-4
clone size: .
V gene: TRBV15
D gene: .
CDR3 DNA: TGTGCCACCAGGGGTGAGGTTGTTAATGAAAAACTGTTTTTT
CDR3 protein: CATRGEVVNEKLFF

J gene: TRBJ1-3
clone size: .
V gene: TRBV19
D gene: .
CDR3 DNA: TGTGCCAGCCGATCGCGAGGGTTCGGGCTTGGAAACACCATATATTTT
CDR3 protein: CASRSRGFGLGNTIYF

J gene: TRBJ1-4
clone size: .
V gene: TRBV6-1
D gene: .
CDR3 DNA: TGTGCCAGCAGTGACGTAGAAAAACTGTTTTTT
CDR3 protein: CASSDVEKLFF

J gene: TRBJ1-5
clone size: .
V gene: TRBV21-1
D gene: .
CDR3 DNA: TGTGCCAGCAGCCCGAATGAGAGACAGGGCAATCAGCCCCAGCATTTT
CDR3 protein: CASSPNERQGNQPQHF

J gene: TRBJ1-6
clone size: .
V gene: TRBV27
D gene: TRBD1
CDR3 DNA: TGTGCCAGCAGCTCCGGGACAGGGCGATCACCCCTCCACTTT
CDR3 protein: CASSSGTGRSPLHF

J gene: TRBJ1-1
clone size: .
V gene: TRBV27
D gene: .
CDR3 DNA: TGTGCCAGCAGCCGAGGAGTCATGAACACTGAAGCTTTCTTT
CDR3 protein: CASSRGVMNTEAFF

J gene: TRBJ1-2
clone size: .
V gene: TRBV6-6
D gene: .
CDR3 DNA: TGTGCCAGCAGTTACCTAGACAAAGGGGCTGGGGGCTACACCTTC
CDR3 protein: CASSYLDKGAGGYTF

J gene: TRBJ1-1
clone size: .
V gene: TRBV6-5
D gene: .
CDR3 DNA: TGTGCCAGCAGCCGAGGACAGACTGAAGCTTTCTTT
CDR3 protein: CASSRGQTEAFF

J gene: TRBJ1-6
clone size: once
V gene: TRBV18
D gene: TRBD1
CDR3 DNA: TGTGCCAGCTCACCTGGACAGGGAATTCGGAATTCACCCCTCCACTTT
CDR3 protein: CASSPGQGIRNSPLHF

J gene: TRBJ2-3
clone size: .
V gene: TRBV5-1
D gene: TRBD2
CDR3 DNA: TGCGCCAGCAGCTTGGCCGGGACTAGCGGGTCAACAAGCACAGATACGCAGTATTTT
CDR3 protein: CASSLAGTSGSTSTDTQYF

J gene: TRBJ2-3
clone size: .
V gene: TRBV10-3
D gene: TRBD1
CDR3 DNA: TGTGCCATCAGTGACCCCGGTCCCAAACAGGGGCGATACACAGATACGCAGTATTTT
CDR3 protein: CAISDPGPKQGRYTDTQYF